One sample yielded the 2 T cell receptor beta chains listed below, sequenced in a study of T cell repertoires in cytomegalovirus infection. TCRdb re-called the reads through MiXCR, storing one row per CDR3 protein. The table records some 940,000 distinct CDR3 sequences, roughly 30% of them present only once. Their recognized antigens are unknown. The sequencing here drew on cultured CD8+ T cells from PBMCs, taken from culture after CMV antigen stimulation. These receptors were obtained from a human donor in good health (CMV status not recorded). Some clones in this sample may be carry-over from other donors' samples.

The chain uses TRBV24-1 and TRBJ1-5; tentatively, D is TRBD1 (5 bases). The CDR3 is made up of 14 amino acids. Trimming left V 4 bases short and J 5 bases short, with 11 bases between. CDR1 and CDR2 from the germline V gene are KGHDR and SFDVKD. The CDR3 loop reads CATSDRTLDQPQHF. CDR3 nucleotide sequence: TGTGCCACCAGTGACCGGACACTAGATCAGCCCCAGCATTTT.

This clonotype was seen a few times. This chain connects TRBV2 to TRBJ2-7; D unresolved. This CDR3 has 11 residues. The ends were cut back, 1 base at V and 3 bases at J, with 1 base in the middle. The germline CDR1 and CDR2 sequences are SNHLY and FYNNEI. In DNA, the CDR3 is TGTGCCAGCAGTGAAGACTACGAGCAGTACGTC. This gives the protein CASSEDYEQYV.